These T cell receptor beta chains were read from a single sample in a study of shared clonotypes between healthy human individuals. Produced via immunoSEQ multiplex PCR; TCRdb's table is partial and in-frame only. The sample contains around 2,100,000 clones, roughly 95% of which appear only once. The sample consisted of naive CD8+ T cells sorted from blood. All receptors come from a man between 18 and 35 years old in good health. The CDR3 runs from the conserved cysteine through the conserved F or W. Fields, in order: clone size, D gene, J gene, V gene, CDR3 DNA, CDR3 protein. The D gene is left open where the match is weak. Expanded clones are given a class, and other clones once, few, many or no size at all.

>.|.|TRBJ1-1|TRBV9
TGTGCCAGCAGCTCTCGTGAGGGGGAGTGGATTGGAGCTTTCTTT
CASSSREGEWIGAFF
>.|.|TRBJ2-1|TRBV5-6
TGTGCCAGCAGCTCTCTAGCCTATGAGCAGTTCTTC
CASSSLAYEQFF
>.|TRBD1|TRBJ2-3|TRBV27
TGTGCCAGCAGTTCCGTCGGGACAGGGCCGTCGAAGGATACGCAGTATTTT
CASSSVGTGPSKDTQYF
>.|TRBD2|TRBJ2-5|TRBV5-6
TGTGCCAGCAGCTTCATAACTTGGACTAGCGGTTCGGAGACCCAGTACTTC
CASSFITWTSGSETQYF
>.|.|TRBJ2-7|TRBV11-2
TGTGCCAGCAGCTTAGTTACCAGCCACGAGCAGTACTTC
CASSLVTSHEQYF
>.|.|TRBJ1-4|TRBV28
TGTGCCAGCAGTTTAAGACAGGCAACTAATGAAAAACTGTTTTTT
CASSLRQATNEKLFF
>.|.|TRBJ2-7|TRBV29-1
TGCAGCGTTGAAGACGGGGGGCCTCAGGAGCAGTACTTC
CSVEDGGPQEQYF
>.|.|TRBJ1-2|TRBV30
TGTGCCCAATCCCCGGGGGGGCGCGAAGGCTACACCTTC
CAQSPGGREGYTF
>once|TRBD1|TRBJ1-6|TRBV27
TGTGCCAGCAGTTTATCCCCGACAGGGTATTCACCCCTCCACTTT
CASSLSPTGYSPLHF
>.|.|TRBJ1-2|TRBV18
TGTGCCAGCTTCGGGGATAACTATGGCTACACCTTC
CASFGDNYGYTF
>.|TRBD1|TRBJ2-3|TRBV27
TGTGCCAGCAGTATAACAGGGGGAGGATCAGATACGCAGTATTTT
CASSITGGGSDTQYF
>.|TRBD2|TRBJ2-2|TRBV28
TGTGCCAGCAAATTCGAGGGCGGGGGATTGAACACCGGGGAGCTGTTTTTT
CASKFEGGGLNTGELFF
>.|.|TRBJ1-1|TRBV25-1
TGTGCTTCGGGTGGCGAAGGCACTGAAGCTTTCTTT
CASGGEGTEAFF
>.|TRBD1|TRBJ2-7|TRBV7-9
TGTGCCAGCAGCCCTGACAGGGCCTACGAGCAGTACTTC
CASSPDRAYEQYF